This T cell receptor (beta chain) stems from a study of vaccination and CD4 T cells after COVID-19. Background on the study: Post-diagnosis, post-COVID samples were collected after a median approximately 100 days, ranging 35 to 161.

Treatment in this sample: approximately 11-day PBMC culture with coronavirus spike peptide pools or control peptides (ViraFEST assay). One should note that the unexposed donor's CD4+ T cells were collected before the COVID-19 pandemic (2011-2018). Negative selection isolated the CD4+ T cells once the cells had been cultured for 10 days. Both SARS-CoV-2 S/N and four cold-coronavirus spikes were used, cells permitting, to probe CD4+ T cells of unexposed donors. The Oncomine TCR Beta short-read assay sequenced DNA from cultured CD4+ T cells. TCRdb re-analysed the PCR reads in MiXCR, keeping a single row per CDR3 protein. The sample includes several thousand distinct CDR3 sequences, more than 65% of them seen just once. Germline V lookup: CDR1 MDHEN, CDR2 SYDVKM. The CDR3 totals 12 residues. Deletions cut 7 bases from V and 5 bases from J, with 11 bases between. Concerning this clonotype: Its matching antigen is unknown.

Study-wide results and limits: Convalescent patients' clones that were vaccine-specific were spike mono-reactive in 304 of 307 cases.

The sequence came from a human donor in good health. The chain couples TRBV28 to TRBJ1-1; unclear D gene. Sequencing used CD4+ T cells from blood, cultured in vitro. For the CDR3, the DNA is TGTGCCAGCATCTCCGGGTGGACTGAAGCTTTCTTT. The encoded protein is CASISGWTEAFF.